The sequence of this TCR beta chain was determined in a study of blood T cell repertoires in COVID-19. Germline V lookup: CDR1 SGHRS, CDR2 YFSETQ. J was trimmed by 3 bases and V by 6 bases; bases with no gene match: 4. This CDR3 is built from 13 residues. TCRdb's table, derived via immunoSEQ multiplex PCR, lists solely in-frame clones and lacks some. Of some 250,000 clones in the sample, roughly nine tenths were seen once. J is TRBJ2-7 and V is TRBV5-1, with TRBD1 matching 9 bases. The sequence came from a man aged 55-75 years who had recovered from COVID-19. The sequenced sample was peripheral blood. DNA of the CDR3: TGCGCCAGCAACACGGGACAGGGCTACGAGCAGTACTTC. Amino acids: CASNTGQGYEQYF.